A single sample is the source of the 2 T cell receptor beta chains below, sequenced in a study of blood T cell repertoires in COVID-19. Here immunoSEQ multiplex PCR was the method, and the copy in TCRdb shows in-frame clones only, minus some. Of about 130,000 clones listed, more than 80% were seen once; the top ten hold 12%. The material sequenced was peripheral blood. The receptors come from a woman aged 60-70 years with acute or convalescent COVID-19.

The genes are TRBV3-1 (or the pseudogene TRBV3-2) and TRBJ2-1, with 11 nucleotides matching TRBD2. In germline, CDR1 is LGHDT, CDR2 YNNKEL (reference sequence). CDR3 length: 16 amino acids. J was trimmed by 6 bases and V by 4 bases; bases with no gene match: 8. DNA for the CDR3: TGTGCCAGCAGCCTTCTTAGACTAGCGGGGAGCAATGAGCAGTTCTTC. Its protein product is CASSLLRLAGSNEQFF.

This clone has just one count. The chain couples TRBV9 to TRBJ1-1; TRBD1 agrees at 10 bases. Germline lookup yields CDR1 SGDLS and CDR2 YYNGEE. With V trimmed by 3 bases and J by 3 bases, 5 bases remained unmatched. The length of the CDR3 is 15 residues. CDR3 residues: CASSAGGQGDTEAFF. The CDR3 DNA is TGTGCCAGCAGCGCAGGAGGACAGGGGGACACTGAAGCTTTCTTT.